This TCR beta chain was captured by sequencing in a study of cytomegalovirus exposure and HLA in healthy donors. Vbeta (60) and Jbeta (13) primers were used in the PCR. The table came from immunoSEQ multiplex PCR; TCRdb's copy has only in-frame clones and leaves some out. The sample carries 85,000 to 100,000 clones, 65% to 85% recorded once. The junction had 4 bases not matched to a gene; V was cut back by 5 bases and J by 2 bases. The CDR3 is 16 residues long. In germline, CDR1 is SGHTA, CDR2 FQGNSA. V and J are TRBV7-2 and TRBJ2-3; 13 bases are shared with TRBD2. The sample taken for sequencing was PBMCs. The sequence came from a man aged 35 to 55 in good health and CMV-seronegative. The CDR3, as DNA: TGTGCCAGCAGCCGGGGACTAGCGGGGCCCACAGATACGCAGTATTTT. Translated, it gives CASSRGLAGPTDTQYF.